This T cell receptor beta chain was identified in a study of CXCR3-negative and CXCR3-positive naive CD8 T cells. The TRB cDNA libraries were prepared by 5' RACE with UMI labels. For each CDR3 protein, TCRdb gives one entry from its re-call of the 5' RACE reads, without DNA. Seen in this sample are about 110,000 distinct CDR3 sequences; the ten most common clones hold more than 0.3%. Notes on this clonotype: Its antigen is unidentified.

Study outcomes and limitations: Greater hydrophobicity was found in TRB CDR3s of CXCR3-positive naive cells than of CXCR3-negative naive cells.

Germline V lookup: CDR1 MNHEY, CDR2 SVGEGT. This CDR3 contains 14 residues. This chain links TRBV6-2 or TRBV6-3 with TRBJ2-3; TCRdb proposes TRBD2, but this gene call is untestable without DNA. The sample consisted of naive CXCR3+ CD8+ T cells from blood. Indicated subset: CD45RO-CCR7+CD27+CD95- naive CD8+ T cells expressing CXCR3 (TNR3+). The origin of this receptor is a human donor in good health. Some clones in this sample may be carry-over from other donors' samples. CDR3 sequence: CASSEGPWADTQYF.